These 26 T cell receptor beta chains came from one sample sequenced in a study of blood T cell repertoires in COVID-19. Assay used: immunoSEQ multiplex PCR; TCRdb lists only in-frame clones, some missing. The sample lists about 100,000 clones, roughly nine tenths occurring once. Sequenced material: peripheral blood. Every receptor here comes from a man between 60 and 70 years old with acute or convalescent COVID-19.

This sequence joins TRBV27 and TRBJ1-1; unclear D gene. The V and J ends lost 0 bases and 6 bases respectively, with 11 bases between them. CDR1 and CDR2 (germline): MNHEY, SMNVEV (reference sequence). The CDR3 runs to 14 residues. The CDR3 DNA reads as TGTGCCAGCAGTTTATCCCGGCCGAGCGCTGAAGCTTTCTTT. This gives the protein CASSLSRPSAEAFF.

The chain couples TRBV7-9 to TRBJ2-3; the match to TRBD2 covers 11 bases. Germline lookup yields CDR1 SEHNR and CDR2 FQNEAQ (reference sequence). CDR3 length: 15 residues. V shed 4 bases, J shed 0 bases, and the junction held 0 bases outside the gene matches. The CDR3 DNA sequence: TGTGCCAGCAGCTCTAGCGGGAGGAGCACAGATACGCAGTATTTT. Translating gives CASSSSGRSTDTQYF.

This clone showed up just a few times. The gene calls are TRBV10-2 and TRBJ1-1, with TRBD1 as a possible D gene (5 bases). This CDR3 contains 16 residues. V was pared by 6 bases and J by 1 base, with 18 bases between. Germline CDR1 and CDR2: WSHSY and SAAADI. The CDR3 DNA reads TGCGCCAGCAGACTAAGGGAGGGGCAACCGAACACTGAAGCTTTCTTT. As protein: CASRLREGQPNTEAFF.

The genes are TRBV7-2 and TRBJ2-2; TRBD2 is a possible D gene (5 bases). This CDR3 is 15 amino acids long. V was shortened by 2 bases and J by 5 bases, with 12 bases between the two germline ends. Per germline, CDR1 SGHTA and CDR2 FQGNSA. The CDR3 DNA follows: TGTGCCAGCAGCTTATCAGAGGGTAGTACCGGGGAGCTGTTTTTT. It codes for CASSLSEGSTGELFF.

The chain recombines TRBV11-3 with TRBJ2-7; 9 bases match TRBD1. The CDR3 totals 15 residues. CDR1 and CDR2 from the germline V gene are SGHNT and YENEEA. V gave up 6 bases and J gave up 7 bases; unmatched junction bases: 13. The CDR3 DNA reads TGTGCCAGCAGGGAGACCGGGACAGGGTCTTATGAGCAGTACTTC. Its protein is CASRETGTGSYEQYF.

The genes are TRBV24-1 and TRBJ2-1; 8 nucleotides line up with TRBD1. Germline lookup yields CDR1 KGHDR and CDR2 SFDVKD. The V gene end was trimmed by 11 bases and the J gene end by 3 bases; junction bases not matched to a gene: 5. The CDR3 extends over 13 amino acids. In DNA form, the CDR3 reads TGTGCCAAGGACAGGGAGGTCTACAATGAGCAGTTCTTC. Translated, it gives CAKDREVYNEQFF.

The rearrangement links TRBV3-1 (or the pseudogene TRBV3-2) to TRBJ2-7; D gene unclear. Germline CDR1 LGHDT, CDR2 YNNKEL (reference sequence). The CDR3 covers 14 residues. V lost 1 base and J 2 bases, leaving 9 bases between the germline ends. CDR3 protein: CASSQGRIPYEQYF. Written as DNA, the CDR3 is TGTGCCAGCAGCCAAGGGAGAATCCCCTACGAGCAGTACTTC.

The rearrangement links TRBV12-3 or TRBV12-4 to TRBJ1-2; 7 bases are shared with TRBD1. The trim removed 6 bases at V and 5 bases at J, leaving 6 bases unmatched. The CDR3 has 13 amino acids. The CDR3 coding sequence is TGTGCCAGCAGCTTGGGACAGACGTATGGCTACACCTTC. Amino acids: CASSLGQTYGYTF.

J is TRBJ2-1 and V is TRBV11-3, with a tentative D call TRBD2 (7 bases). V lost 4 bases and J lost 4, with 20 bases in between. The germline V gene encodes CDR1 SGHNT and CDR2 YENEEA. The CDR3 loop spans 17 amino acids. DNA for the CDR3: TGTGCCAGCAGCTGGGGGGGTACGGGGGCGCCGTACAATGAGCAGTTCTTC. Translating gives CASSWGGTGAPYNEQFF.

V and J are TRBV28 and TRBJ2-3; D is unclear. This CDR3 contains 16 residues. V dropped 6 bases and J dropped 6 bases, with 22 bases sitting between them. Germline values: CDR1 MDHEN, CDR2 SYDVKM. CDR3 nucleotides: TGTGCCAGCAGGAGTCACGAGGTACGGAGTCAGGATACGCAGTATTTT. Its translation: CASRSHEVRSQDTQYF.

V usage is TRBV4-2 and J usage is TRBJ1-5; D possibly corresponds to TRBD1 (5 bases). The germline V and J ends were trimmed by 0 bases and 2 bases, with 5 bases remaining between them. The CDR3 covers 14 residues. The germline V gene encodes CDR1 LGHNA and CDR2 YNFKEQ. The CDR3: CASSQDRGNQPQHF. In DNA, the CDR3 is TGTGCCAGCAGCCAAGACAGGGGCAATCAGCCCCAGCATTTT.

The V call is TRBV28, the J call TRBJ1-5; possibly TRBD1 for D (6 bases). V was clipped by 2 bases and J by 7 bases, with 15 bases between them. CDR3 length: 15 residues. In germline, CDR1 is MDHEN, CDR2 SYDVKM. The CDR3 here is CASSLPLGAEQPQHF. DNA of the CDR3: TGTGCCAGCAGTTTACCCCTGGGGGCTGAACAGCCCCAGCATTTT.

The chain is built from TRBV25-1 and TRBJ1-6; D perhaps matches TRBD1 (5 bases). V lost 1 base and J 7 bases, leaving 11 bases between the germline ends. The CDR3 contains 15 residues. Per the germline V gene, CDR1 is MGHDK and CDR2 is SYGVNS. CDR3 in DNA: TGTGCCAGCAGTGAATCTAGGGGCTCCAATTCACCCCTCCACTTT. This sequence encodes CASSESRGSNSPLHF.

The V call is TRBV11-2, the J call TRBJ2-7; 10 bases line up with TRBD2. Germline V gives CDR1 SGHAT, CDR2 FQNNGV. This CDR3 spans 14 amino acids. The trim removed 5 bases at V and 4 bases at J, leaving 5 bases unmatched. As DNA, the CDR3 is TGTGCCAGCAGCCCTAGCGGGAGTCGTTACGAGCAGTACTTC. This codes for CASSPSGSRYEQYF. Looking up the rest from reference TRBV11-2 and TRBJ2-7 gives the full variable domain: EAGVAQSPRYKIIEKRQSVAFWCNPISGHATLYWYQQILGQGPKLLIQFQNNGVVDDSQLPKDRFSAERLKGVDSTLKIQPAKLEDSAVYLCASSPSGSRYEQYFGPGTRLTVT.

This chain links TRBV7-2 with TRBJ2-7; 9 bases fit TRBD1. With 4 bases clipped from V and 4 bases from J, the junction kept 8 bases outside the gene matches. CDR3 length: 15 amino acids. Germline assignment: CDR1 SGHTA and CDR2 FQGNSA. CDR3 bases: TGTGCCAGCAGCTCACAGGGGGCTCACCTTTACGAGCAGTACTTC. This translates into CASSSQGAHLYEQYF. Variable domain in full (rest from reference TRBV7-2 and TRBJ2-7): GAGVSQSPSNKVTEKGKDVELRCDPISGHTALYWYRQSLGQGLEFLIYFQGNSAPDKSGLPSDRFSAERTGGSVSTLTIQRTQQEDSAVYLCASSSQGAHLYEQYFGPGTRLTVT.

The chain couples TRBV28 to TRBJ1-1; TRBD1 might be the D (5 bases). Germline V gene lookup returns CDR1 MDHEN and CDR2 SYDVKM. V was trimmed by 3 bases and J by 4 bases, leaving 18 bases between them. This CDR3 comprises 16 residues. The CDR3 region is CASSFGQGQSGTEAFF. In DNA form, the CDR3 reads TGTGCCAGCAGTTTTGGGCAGGGTCAGTCGGGCACTGAAGCTTTCTTT.

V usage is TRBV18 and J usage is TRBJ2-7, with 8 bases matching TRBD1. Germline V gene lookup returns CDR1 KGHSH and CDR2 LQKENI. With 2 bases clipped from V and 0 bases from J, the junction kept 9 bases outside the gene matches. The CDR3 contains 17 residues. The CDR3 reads CASSPVPPGQASYEQYF. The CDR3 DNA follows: TGTGCCAGCTCACCAGTTCCCCCGGGACAGGCCTCCTACGAGCAGTACTTC. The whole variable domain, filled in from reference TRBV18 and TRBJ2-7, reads NAGVMQNPRHLVRRRGQEARLRCSPMKGHSHVYWYRQLPEEGLKFMVYLQKENIIDESGMPKERFSAEFPKEGPSILRIQQVVRGDSAAYFCASSPVPPGQASYEQYFGPGTRLTVT.

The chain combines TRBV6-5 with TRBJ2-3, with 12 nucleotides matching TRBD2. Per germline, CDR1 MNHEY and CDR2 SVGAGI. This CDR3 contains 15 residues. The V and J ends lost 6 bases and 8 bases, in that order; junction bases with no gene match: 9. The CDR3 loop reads CASRLTASGRGTQYF. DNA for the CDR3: TGTGCCAGCAGGCTTACAGCTAGCGGGAGGGGTACGCAGTATTTT.

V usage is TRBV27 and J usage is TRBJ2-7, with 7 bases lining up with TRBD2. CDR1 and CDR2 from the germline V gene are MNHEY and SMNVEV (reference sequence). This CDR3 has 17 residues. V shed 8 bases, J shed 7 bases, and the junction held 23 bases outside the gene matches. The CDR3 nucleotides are TGTGCCAGCGTCCTTCCCCATCCGCTGGCGGGAGAAGGGGAGCAGTACTTC. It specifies CASVLPHPLAGEGEQYF.

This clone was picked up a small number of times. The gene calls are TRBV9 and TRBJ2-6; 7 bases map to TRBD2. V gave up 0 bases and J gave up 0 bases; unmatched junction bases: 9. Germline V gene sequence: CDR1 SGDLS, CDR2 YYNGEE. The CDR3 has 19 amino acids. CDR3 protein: CASSVARGSSGSGANVLTF. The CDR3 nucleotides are TGTGCCAGCAGCGTAGCTAGGGGCTCTAGCGGCTCTGGGGCCAACGTCCTGACTTTC.

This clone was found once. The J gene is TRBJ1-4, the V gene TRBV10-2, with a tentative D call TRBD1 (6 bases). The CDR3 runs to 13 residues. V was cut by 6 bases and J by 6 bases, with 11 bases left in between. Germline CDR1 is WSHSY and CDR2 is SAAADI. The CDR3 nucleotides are TGCGCCAGCAGACAGGGCCGAGATGAAAAACTGTTTTTT. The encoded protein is CASRQGRDEKLFF.

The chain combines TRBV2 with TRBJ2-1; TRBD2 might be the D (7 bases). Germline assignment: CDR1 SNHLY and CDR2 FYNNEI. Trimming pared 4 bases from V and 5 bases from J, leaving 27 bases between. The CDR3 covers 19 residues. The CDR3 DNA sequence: TGTGCCAGCAGTGTTGGTACGGGGGGCCCTAAGGGACTTAACAATGAGCAGTTCTTC. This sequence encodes CASSVGTGGPKGLNNEQFF.

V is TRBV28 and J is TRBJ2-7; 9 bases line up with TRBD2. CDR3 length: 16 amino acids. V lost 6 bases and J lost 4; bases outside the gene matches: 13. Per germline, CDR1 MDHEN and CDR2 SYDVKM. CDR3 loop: CASRPIGGGDLYEQYF. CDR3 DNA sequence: TGTGCCAGCAGGCCCATTGGCGGGGGGGATTTGTACGAGCAGTACTTC.

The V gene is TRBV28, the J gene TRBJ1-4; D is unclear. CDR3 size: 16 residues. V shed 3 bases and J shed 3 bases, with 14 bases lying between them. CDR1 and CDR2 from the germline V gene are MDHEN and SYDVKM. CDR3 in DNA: TGTGCCAGCAGTTTTAGTAGTGCCCGTCCTAATGAAAAACTGTTTTTT. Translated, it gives CASSFSSARPNEKLFF.

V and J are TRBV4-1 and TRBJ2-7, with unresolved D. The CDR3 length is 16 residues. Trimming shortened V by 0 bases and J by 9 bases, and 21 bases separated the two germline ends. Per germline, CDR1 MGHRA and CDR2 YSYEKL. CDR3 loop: CASSQDPGRPTYPQYF. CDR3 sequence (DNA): TGCGCCAGCAGCCAAGATCCTGGCAGGCCTACCTACCCGCAGTACTTC.

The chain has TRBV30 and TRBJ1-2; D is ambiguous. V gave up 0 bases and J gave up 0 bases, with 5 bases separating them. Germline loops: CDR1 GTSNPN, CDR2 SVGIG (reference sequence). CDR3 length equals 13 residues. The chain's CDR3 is CAWSVEANYGYTF. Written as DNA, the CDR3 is TGTGCCTGGAGTGTAGAGGCTAACTATGGCTACACCTTC.